This T cell receptor beta chain was captured by sequencing in a study of CD8 T cells in ankylosing spondylitis. V was cut by 7 bases and J by 6 bases, with 19 bases left in between. Germline V CDR1 and CDR2: SQVTM, ANQGSEA. The CDR3 consists of 13 residues. Remarks on this clonotype: Its antigen is still unknown.

Library preparation for TCR beta used quantitative 5'-RACE with molecular barcodes. Each CDR3 protein is one row after TCRdb ran MiXCR on the 5' RACE reads. The sample consists of around 100,000 distinct CDR3 sequences, under 30% of them appearing once. Study-wide points: Relatively scarce in peripheral blood, disease-linked clones were CD8+. It was reported that disease-linked clones were significantly enriched in matched ankylosing spondylitis synovial fluid. Typical of ankylosing spondylitis blood, it appeared, was a TCR beta motif of under 10 highly homologous variants.

The receptor was isolated from a male donor with ankylosing spondylitis. The sequencing input was synovial fluid, either unsorted or a sorted T cell fraction (not recorded which). The rearrangement links TRBV29-1 to TRBJ2-7, with a possible D match to TRBD1 (5 bases). The CDR3 coding sequence is TGCAGCGCCGCCGGGTCTACAGGACGCGAGCAGTACTTC. Protein: CSAAGSTGREQYF.